The sequence of this T cell receptor (beta chain) was determined in a study of cytomegalovirus exposure and HLA in healthy donors. The study ran its PCR with 60 Vbeta and 13 Jbeta primers. Profiling relied on immunoSEQ multiplex PCR, and the TCRdb table lists in-frame clones only, not all of them. Among 170,000 or so clones listed, about four fifths were seen once. This clone has only a few counts. The CDR3 runs 14 residues. The germline V and J ends were trimmed by 0 bases and 4 bases, with 10 bases remaining between them. Germline V gene sequence: CDR1 SGHNT, CDR2 YYREEE (reference sequence). This receptor was identified in a woman aged 45-65 years in good health and CMV-seropositive. V is TRBV5-4 and J is TRBJ1-2, with D possibly being TRBD1 (5 bases). Sequencing was done on a sample of PBMCs. The CDR3 spells CASSLDRTFYGYTF. The CDR3 nucleotides are TGTGCCAGCAGCTTGGACAGGACCTTCTATGGCTACACCTTC.